A single sample is the source of the 28 T cell receptor beta chains below, sequenced in a study of Ad26.COV2.S vaccination and SARS-CoV-2 variants. The method was immunoSEQ multiplex PCR; TCRdb's version includes in-frame clones alone and lacks a portion of them. The repertoire includes hundreds of thousands of clones, approximately 89% of them detected once, and about 2.5% sits in the top ten. Treatment meaning: around 19 received Ad26.COV2.S at low or high dose, single or two shots; roughly five received placebo; per-sample allocation not given. Material that was analyzed had been drawn on day 63 after the first vaccine or placebo injection. The sequenced sample was peripheral blood, obtained in a trial of Ad26.COV2.S vaccine versus placebo. The source of these receptors is a person aged 18 to 59 who received the Ad26.COV2.S COVID-19 vaccine or a placebo.

Many counts were recorded for this clone. The J gene is TRBJ2-7, the V gene TRBV2; D call uncertain. CDR1 SNHLY and CDR2 FYNNEI come from the germline V gene. The V gene lost 5 bases and the J gene lost 5 bases, with 13 bases spanning the gap. The CDR3 covers 13 residues. The CDR3 nucleotides are TGTGCCAGCAGTATCTGGGCCGGCCACGAGCAGTACGTC. This gives the protein CASSIWAGHEQYV.

The chain joins TRBV27 to TRBJ2-1, with unresolved D. The CDR3 loop spans 14 amino acids. CDR1 and CDR2 (germline): MNHEY, SMNVEV (reference sequence). V was cut by 3 bases and J by 4 bases, with 10 bases left in between. The CDR3 nucleotides read TGTGCCAGCAGTTTTTTCCCCGGGTACAATGAGCAGTTCTTC. This codes for CASSFFPGYNEQFF.

The CDR3 loop reads CASSTSQGAQPQHF. CDR3 coding DNA: TGTGCCAGCAGCACGTCGCAGGGTGCTCAGCCCCAGCATTTT. The V call is TRBV7-2, the J call TRBJ1-5, with D maybe TRBD1 (5 bases). Germline values: CDR1 SGHTA, CDR2 FQGNSA. V lost 5 bases and J lost 6, with 14 bases in between. The CDR3 is 14 residues long.

The V and J genes are TRBV28 and TRBJ1-2, with TRBD1 matching over 8 bases. With 6 bases clipped from V and 5 bases from J, the junction kept 5 bases outside the gene matches. The germline V gene encodes CDR1 MDHEN and CDR2 SYDVKM. The CDR3 contains 13 residues. CDR3 DNA sequence: TGTGCCAGCAGACTCGACAGGGGATATGGCTACACCTTC. Protein: CASRLDRGYGYTF.

The CDR3 DNA sequence: TGCAGCGTTAGGGGGGGAGCTAGCGGGAGCTCCTACGAGCAGTACTTC. Translating it yields CSVRGGASGSSYEQYF. This chain links TRBV29-1 with TRBJ2-7; 10 bases are shared with TRBD2. The CDR3 is made up of 16 amino acids. Germline CDR1 is SQVTM and CDR2 is ANQGSEA. V was clipped by 5 bases and J by 0 bases; unmatched bases: 10.

The V gene is TRBV7-3, the J gene TRBJ2-3, with no clear D. The germline V gene encodes CDR1 SGHTA and CDR2 FQGTGA. CDR3 size: 16 residues. The germline V and J ends were trimmed by 4 bases and 3 bases, with 17 bases remaining between them. CDR3 nucleotides: TGTGCCAGCAGCTCCTCGGGCCGGATGGGGACAGATACGCAGTATTTT. Protein sequence: CASSSSGRMGTDTQYF.

This chain joins TRBV7-2 and TRBJ2-6; D may be TRBD2 (7 bases). The CDR3 length is 16 residues. The V gene's germline CDR1 is SGHTA and CDR2 FQGNSA. The V end was cut by 7 bases, the J end by 6 bases, with 19 bases between. As DNA, the CDR3 is TGTGCCAGCACCCGACCGGGGGGCTCTTTGGCCAACGTCCTGACTTTC. This codes for CASTRPGGSLANVLTF. Looking up the rest from reference TRBV7-2 and TRBJ2-6 gives the full variable domain: GAGVSQSPSNKVTEKGKDVELRCDPISGHTALYWYRQSLGQGLEFLIYFQGNSAPDKSGLPSDRFSAERTGGSVSTLTIQRTQQEDSAVYLCASTRPGGSLANVLTFGAGSRLTVL.

This clone occurred a few times. This chain joins TRBV7-2 and TRBJ1-2; a possible D gene is TRBD1 (5 bases). CDR3 length equals 12 residues. With 5 bases removed from V and 5 bases from J, the gap between germline ends came to 9 bases. From germline, CDR1 is SGHTA and CDR2 FQGNSA. The CDR3 spells CASSARGYGYTF. The CDR3 DNA is TGTGCCAGCAGCGCCCGGGGGTATGGCTACACCTTC.

This chain uses TRBV19 with TRBJ1-4; D might be TRBD1 (5 bases). CDR1 LNHDA and CDR2 SQIVND come from the germline V gene (reference sequence). V lost 8 bases to trimming and J lost 3 bases, with 13 bases between them. The CDR3 has 14 amino acids. The chain's CDR3 is CASALTASNEKLFF. The CDR3 nucleotides read TGTGCCAGTGCCTTGACAGCCTCTAATGAAAAACTGTTTTTT.

The chain recombines TRBV27 with TRBJ2-1, with a weak D call TRBD2 (7 bases). This CDR3 region has 20 residues. V gave up 2 bases and J gave up 9 bases, with 32 bases separating them. CDR1 is MNHEY, CDR2 SMNVEV, per germline (reference sequence). CDR3 protein: CASSLQTGFVGREREGEQFF. CDR3 DNA: TGTGCCAGCAGTTTACAAACAGGGTTTGTTGGGCGGGAGAGAGAAGGTGAGCAGTTCTTC.

This chain joins TRBV2 and TRBJ2-7, with D hard to call. Germline V gene sequence: CDR1 SNHLY, CDR2 FYNNEI. The CDR3 spans 15 residues. V was trimmed by 0 bases and J by 2 bases, leaving 11 bases between them. The DNA for the CDR3 is TGTGCCAGCAGTGAAGCGCTTTCAGGAACCTACGAGCAGTACGTC. This gives the protein CASSEALSGTYEQYV.

On this clone: Other DNA sequences of this sample code for an identical CDR3. The chain has TRBV3-1 (or the pseudogene TRBV3-2) and TRBJ2-3, with D uncertain. Germline V gene lookup returns CDR1 LGHDT and CDR2 YNNKEL (reference sequence). The CDR3 length is 13 residues. Trimming removed 4 bases from V and 6 bases from J, with 11 bases in between. The CDR3 protein is CASSPRSPDTQYF. The CDR3 DNA is TGTGCCAGCAGCCCCCGTTCCCCCGATACGCAGTATTTT.

J is TRBJ1-2 and V is TRBV24-1, with TRBD1 matching 8 bases. Germline trimming cut 2 bases from V and 8 bases from J; bases unmatched to any gene: 6. The germline gives CDR1 KGHDR, CDR2 SFDVKD. CDR3 length equals 14 residues. The chain's CDR3 is CATSDSTGVIGYTF. For the CDR3, the DNA is TGTGCCACCAGTGATTCGACAGGGGTTATAGGCTACACCTTC.

This clone was counted between two and nine times. The chain is built from TRBV5-1 and TRBJ2-1; maybe TRBD2 (5 bases). This CDR3 comprises 15 residues. With 2 bases removed from V and 0 bases from J, the gap between germline ends came to 9 bases. Germline V gene lookup returns CDR1 SGHRS and CDR2 YFSETQ. The CDR3 protein is CASSFEGSSYNEQFF. CDR3 coding DNA: TGCGCCAGCAGCTTCGAGGGTAGCTCCTACAATGAGCAGTTCTTC.

This chain connects TRBV12-5 to TRBJ2-5; 7 bases map to TRBD2. Germline loops: CDR1 LGHNT, CDR2 FRNRAP. This CDR3 has 16 residues. V trimming: 5 bases; J trimming: 5 bases; junction bases outside the gene matches: 14. CDR3: CASGTLQGGFGETQYF. DNA for the CDR3: TGTGCTAGTGGTACCCTCCAGGGAGGGTTTGGGGAGACCCAGTACTTC.

This clone appeared a few times. This rearrangement joins TRBV7-6 to TRBJ1-4; a possible D gene is TRBD1 (5 bases). Trimming left V 3 bases short and J 8 bases short, with 10 bases between. The CDR3 sequence is 13 residues long. The germline V gene encodes CDR1 SGHVS and CDR2 FNYEAQ. The CDR3 sequence is CASSFKGPEKLFF. DNA of the CDR3: TGTGCCAGCAGCTTCAAGGGGCCCGAAAAACTGTTTTTT.

This clone was seen only once. The V gene is TRBV18, the J gene TRBJ1-1; D remains ambiguous. Germline CDR1 reads KGHSH; CDR2 reads LQKENI. Trimming took 6 bases from V and 4 from J, leaving 9 bases between them. The CDR3 covers 12 residues. The CDR3 region has the DNA TGTGCCAGCTCCCGAGGGAGCACTGAAGCTTTCTTT. Its translation: CASSRGSTEAFF.

This sequence joins TRBV7-2 and TRBJ2-7; TRBD1 aligns across 9 bases. The CDR3 loop spans 15 amino acids. V lost 1 base to trimming and J lost 3 bases; unmatched junction nucleotides: 4. Looked up from germline, CDR1 is SGHTA and CDR2 is FQGNSA. CDR3 region: CASSLVGTGHYEQYF. CDR3 DNA: TGTGCCAGCAGCTTAGTGGGGACAGGGCACTACGAGCAGTACTTC.

Note on this clone: Relative to the germline gene, one junction end is altered; a read error may explain this. The V gene is TRBV24-1, the J gene TRBJ1-5; D is uncertain. This CDR3 spans 13 amino acids. Per germline, CDR1 KGHDR and CDR2 SFDVKD. CDR3 nucleotide sequence: TGTGCCACCAGTGAAGGGCACCGGCAGCTCCAGCATTTT. Encoded protein: CATSEGHRQLQHF.

V gene TRBV4-3 combines with J gene TRBJ1-6; D gene unclear. The V end lost 0 bases, the J end lost 6 bases, and 12 bases lay between the germline ends. Germline V gives CDR1 LGHNA, CDR2 YSLEER. This CDR3 contains 16 residues. The CDR3 nucleotides are TGCGCCAGCAGCCAAGATCTTCGGGGAAGTAATTCACCCCTCCACTTT. This translates into CASSQDLRGSNSPLHF.

This clone was counted only a few times. This chain joins TRBV15 and TRBJ2-6; D possibly corresponds to TRBD1 (5 bases). CDR1 is LNHNV, CDR2 YYDKDF, per germline (reference sequence). The CDR3 spans 15 residues. The V end lost 2 bases, the J end lost 2 bases, and 7 bases lay between the germline ends. CDR3 DNA: TGTGCCACCAGCAGAACAGGAACTGGGGCCAACGTCCTGACTTTC. This sequence encodes CATSRTGTGANVLTF.

V is TRBV13 and J is TRBJ2-7; D is unclear. V dropped 0 bases and J dropped 3 bases, with 6 bases sitting between them. The CDR3 totals 13 residues. Germline V gene data show CDR1 as PRHDT and CDR2 as FYEKMQ (reference sequence). CDR3 nucleotide sequence: TGTGCCAGCAGCTTAGGCGGAGACTACGAGCAGTACGTC. Translation: CASSLGGDYEQYV.

The CDR3 DNA sequence: TGCGCCAGCAGCCAAGGGACTAGCGGCTACCAAGAGACCCAGTACTTC. This gives the protein CASSQGTSGYQETQYF. The chain has TRBV4-3 and TRBJ2-5; TRBD2 matches at 10 bases. Germline loops: CDR1 LGHNA, CDR2 YSLEER. The CDR3 spans 16 residues. The ends lost 1 base at V and 0 bases at J; junction bases unmatched: 2.

The chain combines TRBV2 with TRBJ2-1, with D hard to call. The CDR3 sequence is 11 residues long. V shed 5 bases and J shed 10 bases, with 9 bases lying between them. Germline V gene lookup returns CDR1 SNHLY and CDR2 FYNNEI. The CDR3 loop is CASSWVDEQFF. As DNA, the CDR3 is TGTGCCAGCAGTTGGGTGGACGAGCAGTTCTTC.

The genes are TRBV10-2 and TRBJ1-2; 9 positions agree with TRBD1. The trim removed 6 bases at V and 2 bases at J, leaving 4 bases unmatched. Germline-derived CDR1 and CDR2 are WSHSY and SAAADI. The length of the CDR3 is 14 residues. The CDR3 DNA sequence: TGCGCCAGCAGCTCCGGGACAGGGAACTATGGCTACACCTTC. This sequence encodes CASSSGTGNYGYTF.

This clone came up once. J is TRBJ2-7 and V is TRBV14; D is unresolved. The V end lost 0 bases, the J end lost 0 bases, and 9 bases lay between the germline ends. The CDR3 sequence is 15 residues long. In germline, CDR1 is SGHDN, CDR2 FVKESK. CDR3 amino acids: CASSQEGHLSYEQYF. The CDR3 nucleotides are TGTGCCAGCAGCCAAGAGGGCCACCTCTCCTACGAGCAGTACTTC.

The chain recombines TRBV5-1 with TRBJ2-3; TRBD2 matches at 10 bases. V lost 4 bases and J lost 1; bases outside the gene matches: 6. Germline assignment: CDR1 SGHRS and CDR2 YFSETQ. CDR3 length: 16 residues. For the CDR3, the DNA is TGCGCCAGCAGCGCAAATCTAGCGGGGGGCACAGATACGCAGTATTTT. Protein product: CASSANLAGGTDTQYF.

This rearrangement joins TRBV5-1 to TRBJ1-2, with D unclear. V dropped 1 base and J dropped 0 bases, with 16 bases sitting between them. Germline-derived CDR1 and CDR2 are SGHRS and YFSETQ. The CDR3 sequence is 17 residues long. The CDR3 nucleotides are TGCGCCAGCAGCTTGTTAACCGGCACAGCCGCTAACTATGGCTACACCTTC. This sequence encodes CASSLLTGTAANYGYTF.